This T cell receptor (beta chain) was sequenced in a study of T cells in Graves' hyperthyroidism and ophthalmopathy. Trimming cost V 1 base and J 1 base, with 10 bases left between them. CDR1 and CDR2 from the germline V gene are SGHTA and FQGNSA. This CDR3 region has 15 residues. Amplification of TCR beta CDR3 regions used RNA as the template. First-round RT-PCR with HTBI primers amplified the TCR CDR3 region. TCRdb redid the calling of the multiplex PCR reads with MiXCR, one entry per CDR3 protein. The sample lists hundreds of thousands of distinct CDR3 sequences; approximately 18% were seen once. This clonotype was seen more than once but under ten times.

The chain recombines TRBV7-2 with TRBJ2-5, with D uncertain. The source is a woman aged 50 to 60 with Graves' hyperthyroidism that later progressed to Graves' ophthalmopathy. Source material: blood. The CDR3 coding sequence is TGTGCCAGCAGCTTAGATTCGGGTCGCCAAGAGACCCAGTACTTC. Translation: CASSLDSGRQETQYF.